Below are 4 T cell receptor beta chains sequenced from a single sample in a study of blood T cell repertoires in COVID-19. Some clones are missing from TCRdb's copy, which holds only in-frame ones; the method was immunoSEQ multiplex PCR. The sample lists 85,000 or so clones, around 81% seen once, with 44% in the top ten. Sequencing was done on a sample of peripheral blood. The receptor set was obtained from a man older than 75 with acute or convalescent COVID-19.

This sequence joins TRBV7-9 and TRBJ1-4; 8 bases are shared with TRBD1. Trimming at V came to 5 bases and at J to 7 bases, leaving 9 bases not matched to a gene. Germline V gene data show CDR1 as SEHNR and CDR2 as FQNEAQ (reference sequence). This CDR3 contains 15 residues. CDR3 in amino acids: CASSPGQGESEKLFF. In DNA, the CDR3 is TGTGCCAGCAGCCCAGGACAGGGAGAGAGTGAAAAACTGTTTTTT. The full variable domain, in which reference TRBV7-9 and TRBJ1-4 provide the parts outside the CDR3, is DTGVSQNPRHKITKRGQNVTFRCDPISEHNRLYWYRQTLGQGPEFLTYFQNEAQLEKSRLLSDRFSAERPKGSFSTLEIQRTEQGDSAMYLCASSPGQGESEKLFFGSGTQLSVL.

The CDR3, as DNA: TGCAGCGTTGAAGGGCCCGGAAACACCATATATTTT. Translating gives CSVEGPGNTIYF. The rearrangement uses TRBV29-1 and TRBJ1-3, with D unclear. This CDR3 is built from 12 residues. The V gene's germline CDR1 is SQVTM and CDR2 ANQGSEA. The V end was cut by 1 base, the J end by 4 bases, with 5 bases between.

The sample holds a few counts of this clone. This sequence joins TRBV7-3 and TRBJ1-1; D is uncertain. In germline, CDR1 is SGHTA, CDR2 FQGTGA. The CDR3 is made up of 14 amino acids. Trimming pared 7 bases from V and 2 bases from J, leaving 14 bases between. Here the CDR3 DNA reads TGTGCCAGCAAAGGGCGACGGGAAAACACTGAAGCTTTCTTT. The encoded protein is CASKGRRENTEAFF. The complete variable domain, with remaining parts taken from reference TRBV7-3 and TRBJ1-1, reads GAGVSQTPSNKVTEKGKYVELRCDPISGHTALYWYRQSLGQGPEFLIYFQGTGAADDSGLPNDRFFAVRPEGSVSTLKIQRTERGDSAVYLCASKGRRENTEAFFGQGTRLTVV.

The DNA for the CDR3 is TGTGCCAGCAGTGATCCCTCTCGGGCGGGAGATACGCAGTATTTT. Translating gives CASSDPSRAGDTQYF. The rearrangement uses TRBV25-1 and TRBJ2-3; the D gene is possibly TRBD2 (5 bases). The V gene's germline CDR1 is MGHDK and CDR2 SYGVNS. CDR3 length: 15 residues. V was cut by 3 bases and J by 5 bases, with 15 bases left in between. Filled out from reference TRBV25-1 and TRBJ2-3, the complete variable domain reads EADIYQTPRYLVIGTGKKITLECSQTMGHDKMYWYQQDPGMELHLIHYSYGVNSTEKGDLSSESTVSRIRTEHFPLTLESARPSHTSQYLCASSDPSRAGDTQYFGPGTRLTVL.